Shown below are 24 T cell receptor beta chains from a single sample sequenced in a study of CD8 T cells in ankylosing spondylitis. Whole-study results and caveats: Within ankylosing spondylitis blood, a TCR beta motif made up of roughly eight highly homologous variants appeared to be characteristic.

In TCRdb, the 5' RACE reads were re-called with MiXCR into one record per CDR3 protein. The table includes 500,000 or so distinct CDR3 sequences, approximately 5.3% detected once. Their antigens are not known. What was sequenced was blood, either unsorted or a sorted T cell fraction (not recorded which). These receptors were collected from a male donor with ankylosing spondylitis.

This clonotype was picked up many times. A junction end diverges from the germline sequence, so it may reflect a read error. J is TRBJ2-2 and V is TRBV7-7, with TRBD1 matching 8 bases. The CDR3 runs to 15 residues. Germline V CDR1 and CDR2: SSHAT, FNYEAQ (reference sequence). CDR3 sequence (DNA): TGTGCTAGCAGCCTCGACAGGGGTTTGACCGGGGAGCTGTTTTTT. Protein: CASSLDRGLTGELFF.

This clonotype was counted many times. The chain uses TRBV5-1 and TRBJ1-6, with 9 bases lining up with TRBD1. The V gene end was trimmed by 4 bases and the J gene end by 12 bases; junction bases not matched to a gene: 5. Germline lookup yields CDR1 SGHRS and CDR2 YFSETQ. CDR3 length equals 13 residues. CDR3 amino acids: CASSINRGQPLHF. The CDR3 region has the DNA TGCGCCAGCAGCATTAACAGGGGGCAACCCCTCCACTTT. Drawing the rest from reference TRBV5-1 and TRBJ1-6, the complete variable domain is KAGVTQTPRYLIKTRGQQVTLSCSPISGHRSVSWYQQTPGQGLQFLFEYFSETQRNKGNFPGRFSGRQFSNSRSEMNVSTLELGDSALYLCASSINRGQPLHFGNGTRLTVT.

At least ten counts were recorded for this clonotype. CDR3 DNA: TGTGCCAGCACGATGGGACAGGCGTCCTACGAGCAGTACTTC. It encodes CASTMGQASYEQYF. The chain recombines TRBV2 with TRBJ2-7, with 8 bases that match TRBD1. CDR1 and CDR2 from the germline V gene are SNHLY and FYNNEI. Germline trimming cut 7 bases from V and 1 base from J; bases unmatched to any gene: 6. This CDR3 contains 14 residues.

The table lists this clonotype with many counts. V and J are TRBV20-1 and TRBJ1-2, with a tentative D call TRBD1 (6 bases). V lost 5 bases and J 8 bases, leaving 15 bases between the germline ends. Germline V gene data show CDR1 as DFQATT and CDR2 as SNEGSKA (reference sequence). This CDR3 spans 12 amino acids. CDR3 loop: CSAPGGPEGYTF. CDR3 sequence (DNA): TGCAGTGCTCCCGGGGGGCCGGAGGGCTACACCTTC.

At least ten counts were recorded for this clonotype. The chain employs TRBV4-3 and TRBJ2-4; 7 nucleotides match TRBD2. J gave up 9 bases and V 0 bases, and 14 bases lay outside the gene matches. The CDR3 contains 17 residues. Germline CDR1 and CDR2: LGHNA and YSLEER. The CDR3 region has the DNA TGCGCCAGCAGCCAAGATGTCGGACTAGGAGGAGTGGGCATTCAGTACTTC. It specifies CASSQDVGLGGVGIQYF.

This clonotype has at least ten counts. This chain connects TRBV30 to TRBJ1-6, with a possible D match to TRBD1 (6 bases). The CDR3 has 13 residues. Germline assignment: CDR1 GTSNPN and CDR2 SVGIG (reference sequence). V was trimmed by 2 bases and J by 9 bases, leaving 11 bases between them. The CDR3 reads CAWSPARGSPLHF. Here the CDR3 DNA reads TGTGCCTGGAGTCCCGCCAGGGGTTCACCCCTCCACTTT.

This clonotype occurred many times. The V gene is TRBV20-1, the J gene TRBJ1-6; D is unclear. Germline V gene lookup returns CDR1 DFQATT and CDR2 SNEGSKA (reference sequence). The CDR3 is made up of 14 amino acids. The V gene lost 6 bases and the J gene lost 9 bases, with 18 bases spanning the gap. CDR3 nucleotide sequence: TGCAGTGCGCCGCGGAGGGCTGTTCTTTCACCCCTCCACTTT. Translation: CSAPRRAVLSPLHF.

This clonotype was detected only a few times. The V and J genes are TRBV2 and TRBJ2-1, with D tentatively TRBD2 (5 bases). CDR3 length: 13 amino acids. The germline V and J ends were trimmed by 4 bases and 9 bases, with 13 bases remaining between them. Germline V gene lookup returns CDR1 SNHLY and CDR2 FYNNEI. DNA for the CDR3: TGTGCCAGCAGTGGGCTAACCCGGGGTGAGCAGTTCTTC. Encoded protein: CASSGLTRGEQFF.

This clonotype occurred many times. The chain uses TRBV6-1 and TRBJ1-6; D might be TRBD1 (6 bases). V lost 4 bases and J lost 9, with 22 bases in between. CDR1 and CDR2 from the germline V gene are MNHNS and SASEGT. This CDR3 spans 17 amino acids. The DNA for the CDR3 is TGTGCCAGCAGTGGAAGGACAGCACCTCGGCCCACTTCACCCCTCCACTTT. This translates into CASSGRTAPRPTSPLHF.

At least ten counts were recorded for this clonotype. This chain joins TRBV5-5 and TRBJ2-5; D remains ambiguous. CDR3 length equals 15 residues. The V gene's germline CDR1 is SGHKS and CDR2 YYEKEE (reference sequence). Trimming removed 7 bases from V and 0 bases from J, with 16 bases in between. CDR3 sequence reads: CASFPNLFYQETQYF. The CDR3, as DNA: TGTGCCAGCTTCCCCAATCTTTTTTACCAAGAGACCCAGTACTTC.

Many counts were recorded for this clonotype. This chain links TRBV4-3 with TRBJ1-2; no clear D. The CDR3 contains 15 residues. V lost 1 base and J lost 3, with 12 bases in between. The V gene's germline CDR1 is LGHNA and CDR2 YSLEER. The CDR3 loop reads CASSQGQRLDYGYTF. DNA for the CDR3: TGCGCCAGCAGCCAAGGGCAAAGGCTTGACTATGGCTACACCTTC.

In this sample, this clonotype turned up a few times. The chain has TRBV20-1 and TRBJ1-2; D gene uncertain. This CDR3 has 10 residues. Germline V gene data show CDR1 as DFQATT and CDR2 as SNEGSKA (reference sequence). The CDR3: CSPRGVGYTF. The CDR3, as DNA: TGCAGCCCGCGTGGGGTTGGCTACACCTTC.

Ten or more counts support this clonotype. The J gene is TRBJ1-3, the V gene TRBV10-3; D ambiguous. The V gene lost 4 bases and the J gene lost 3 bases, with 10 bases spanning the gap. The CDR3 loop spans 14 amino acids. The germline CDR1 and CDR2 sequences are ENHRY and SYGVKD. CDR3 in DNA: TGTGCCATCAGTGGCAGGACCTTTGGAAACACCATATATTTT. Translation: CAISGRTFGNTIYF.

This clonotype came up many times. The CDR3, as DNA: TGTGCCAGCAGCCAAGGAGCGGGAGGGCCGTATACGCAGTATTTT. Encoded protein: CASSQGAGGPYTQYF. The gene calls are TRBV12-3 or TRBV12-4 and TRBJ2-3; TRBD2 matches at 10 bases. V lost 6 bases and J lost 7; bases outside the gene matches: 10. This CDR3 is built from 15 residues.

Many counts were recorded for this clonotype. The V call is TRBV5-6, the J call TRBJ2-6; D may be TRBD1 or TRBD2 (5 bases each). Trimming removed 0 bases from V and 4 bases from J, with 11 bases in between. Looked up from germline, CDR1 is SGHDT and CDR2 is YYEEEE. CDR3 size: 16 residues. The CDR3 protein is CASSLGGRGGANVLTF. CDR3 nucleotides: TGTGCCAGCAGCTTGGGGGGACGAGGAGGGGCCAACGTCCTGACTTTC. The full variable domain, with the rest looked up from reference TRBV5-6 and TRBJ2-6, is DAGVTQSPTHLIKTRGQQVTLRCSPKSGHDTVSWYQQALGQGPQFIFQYYEEEERQRGNFPDRFSGHQFPNYSSELNVNALLLGDSALYLCASSLGGRGGANVLTFGAGSRLTVL.

This clonotype has a count of ten or more. The chain recombines TRBV9 with TRBJ2-7; D call uncertain. The length of the CDR3 is 14 residues. V lost 0 bases and J lost 0, with 7 bases in between. CDR1 and CDR2 from the germline V gene are SGDLS and YYNGEE. DNA of the CDR3: TGTGCCAGCAGCGTAGACCCCAGCTCCTACGAGCAGTACTTC. Amino acid sequence: CASSVDPSSYEQYF.

This clonotype was detected ten times or more. This chain connects TRBV7-2 to TRBJ2-7, with D possibly matching TRBD1 (6 bases). Germline CDR1 reads SGHTA; CDR2 reads FQGNSA. V was shortened by 5 bases and J by 5 bases, with 16 bases between the two germline ends. This CDR3 spans 14 amino acids. The CDR3 DNA follows: TGTGCCAGCAGCACAAGAGGGGGTACCCACGAGCAGTACTTC. It translates to CASSTRGGTHEQYF.

This clonotype appeared many times. The chain couples TRBV5-1 to TRBJ2-7, with 12 bases that match TRBD2. Germline values: CDR1 SGHRS, CDR2 YFSETQ. CDR3 length: 17 amino acids. Trimming removed 0 bases from V and 3 bases from J; junction bases left unmatched: 7. CDR3 region: CASSLGTSGTWGYEQYF. In nucleotides, the CDR3 is TGCGCCAGCAGCTTGGGGACTAGCGGGACCTGGGGCTACGAGCAGTACTTC.

This clonotype was counted many times. The chain employs TRBV7-2 and TRBJ1-2; TRBD1 aligns across 7 bases. The germline V gene has CDR1 SGHTA and CDR2 FQGNSA. This CDR3 is built from 15 residues. V shed 5 bases, J shed 0 bases, and the junction held 6 bases outside the gene matches. Here the CDR3 reads CASSPQGVTNYGYTF. As DNA, the CDR3 is TGTGCCAGCAGCCCCCAGGGGGTTACTAACTATGGCTACACCTTC.

This clonotype was observed many times. This chain uses TRBV6-2 or TRBV6-3 with TRBJ2-7; no reliable D call. Germline V gene lookup returns CDR1 MNHEY and CDR2 SVGEGT. The CDR3 runs 12 residues. V gave up 7 bases and J gave up 0 bases, with 7 bases separating them. CDR3 bases: TGTGCCAGCATGCAGCGCTCCTACGAGCAGTACTTC. Its protein product is CASMQRSYEQYF.

This clonotype was counted ten times or more. The chain has TRBV5-1 and TRBJ1-4; 8 nucleotides align to TRBD1. Germline V gene sequence: CDR1 SGHRS, CDR2 YFSETQ. The length of the CDR3 is 14 residues. Trimming took 5 bases from V and 5 from J; bases not matched to a gene: 5. CDR3 sequence reads: CASRQGVLNEKLFF. The CDR3 DNA follows: TGCGCCAGCAGACAGGGGGTCTTAAATGAAAAACTGTTTTTT.

This clonotype turned up a few times. The rearrangement joins TRBV20-1 to TRBJ2-6, with D possibly TRBD2 on 6 matching bases. This CDR3 is built from 16 residues. CDR1 is DFQATT, CDR2 SNEGSKA, per germline (reference sequence). Deletions cut 6 bases from V and 1 base from J, with 16 bases between. In DNA form, the CDR3 reads TGCAGTGCCATCATACACGGAGGGTCTGGGGCCAACGTCCTGACTTTC. This gives the protein CSAIIHGGSGANVLTF.

This clonotype occurred many times. The CDR3 coding sequence is TGTGCCAGCAGCTCTATCACTAGAAGGGTCAATCAGCCCCAGCATTTT. This encodes CASSSITRRVNQPQHF. V gene TRBV7-8 combines with J gene TRBJ1-5, with D hard to call. With 4 bases removed from V and 3 bases from J, the gap between germline ends came to 16 bases. CDR3 length: 16 residues. Germline V gene lookup returns CDR1 SGHVS and CDR2 FQNEAQ.

CDR3 sequence reads: CASSQAPGQGRTGELFF. CDR3 in DNA: TGCGCCAGCAGCCAAGCGCCGGGACAGGGGAGAACCGGGGAGCTGTTTTTT. The chain recombines TRBV4-1 with TRBJ2-2, with 10 positions matching TRBD1. After removal of 1 base from V and 5 bases from J, the junction contained 7 bases not matched to a gene. The CDR3 totals 17 residues. Germline CDR1 reads MGHRA; CDR2 reads YSYEKL.